This T cell receptor beta chain derives from a study of OX40 agonist ivuxolimab in advanced cancers. Study-wide points: Expanded clones belonging to CD8+ T cells outnumbered, on average, those of CD4+. At 0.1 to 3.0 mg/kg, clonal expansion of CD4+ and CD8+ blood T cells had occurred by week 6.

The CDR3 runs to 12 residues. Trimming took 6 bases from V and 10 from J; bases not matched to a gene: 3. The V gene's germline CDR1 is SEHNR and CDR2 FQNEAQ (reference sequence). Autoimmune disease history or systemic immunosuppression led to patients being barred. Only in-frame clones appear in the TCRdb table, and some are missing; sequencing was by immunoSEQ multiplex PCR. Of approximately 68,000 clones listed, 80% to 85% are singletons. Concerning this clone: The antigen is not known.

The sequence came from an adult with an advanced solid tumor such as melanoma, head and neck, liver or kidney cancer. The chain is built from TRBV7-9 and TRBJ2-1, with TRBD2 identical over 10 bases. The sequenced sample was CD4+ or CD8+ T cells sorted from blood, obtained in a trial of the OX40 agonist ivuxolimab. CDR3 region: CASRPTSGEQFF. The CDR3 DNA follows: TGTGCCAGCAGGCCGACTAGCGGGGAGCAGTTCTTC.